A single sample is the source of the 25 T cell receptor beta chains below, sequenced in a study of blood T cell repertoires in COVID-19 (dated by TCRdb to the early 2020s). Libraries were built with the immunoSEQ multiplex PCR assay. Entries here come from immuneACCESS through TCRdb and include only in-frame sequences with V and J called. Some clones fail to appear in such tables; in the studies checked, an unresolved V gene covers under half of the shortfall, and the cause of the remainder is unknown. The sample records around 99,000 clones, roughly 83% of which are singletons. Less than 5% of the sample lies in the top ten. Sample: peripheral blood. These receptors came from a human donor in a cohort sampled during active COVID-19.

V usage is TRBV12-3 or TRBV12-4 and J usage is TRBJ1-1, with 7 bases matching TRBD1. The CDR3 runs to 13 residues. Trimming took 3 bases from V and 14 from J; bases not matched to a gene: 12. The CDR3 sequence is CASSLEGALRAFF. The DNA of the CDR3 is TGTGCCAGCAGTTTGGAGGGGGCGCTAAGGGCCTTCTTT.

CDR3 sequence: CASSMIAAPPYEQYF. The CDR3 DNA sequence: TGTGCCAGTAGTATGATAGCCGCGCCCCCCTACGAGCAGTACTTC. This chain links TRBV19 with TRBJ2-7; no firm D call. The CDR3 consists of 15 residues. V gave up 3 bases and J gave up 2 bases, with 14 bases separating them. CDR1 and CDR2 from the germline V gene are LNHDA and SQIVND (reference sequence).

CDR3 region: CASSLRQAREKLFF. DNA of the CDR3: TGTGCCAGCAGTCTAAGACAGGCGCGAGAAAAACTGTTTTTT. V usage is TRBV28 and J usage is TRBJ1-4, with a tentative D call TRBD1 (6 bases). Germline V gives CDR1 MDHEN, CDR2 SYDVKM. The CDR3 is 14 amino acids. V lost 5 bases to trimming and J lost 8 bases, with 15 bases between them.

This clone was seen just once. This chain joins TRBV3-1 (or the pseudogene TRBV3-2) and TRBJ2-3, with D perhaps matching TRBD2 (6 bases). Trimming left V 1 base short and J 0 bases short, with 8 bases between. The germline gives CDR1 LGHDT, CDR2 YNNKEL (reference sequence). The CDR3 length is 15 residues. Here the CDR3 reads CASSQGGTSTDTQYF. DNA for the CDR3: TGTGCCAGCAGCCAAGGGGGGACTAGCACAGATACGCAGTATTTT.

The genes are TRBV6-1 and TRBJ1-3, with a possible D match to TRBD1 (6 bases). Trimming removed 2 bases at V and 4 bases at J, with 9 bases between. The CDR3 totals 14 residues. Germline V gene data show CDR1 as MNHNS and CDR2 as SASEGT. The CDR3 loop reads CASSELGAGNTIYF. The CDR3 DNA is TGTGCCAGCAGTGAACTGGGGGCCGGAAACACCATATATTTT.

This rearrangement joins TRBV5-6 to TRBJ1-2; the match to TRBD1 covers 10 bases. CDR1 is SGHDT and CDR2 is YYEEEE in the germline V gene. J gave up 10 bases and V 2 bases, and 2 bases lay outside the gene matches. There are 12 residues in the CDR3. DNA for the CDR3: TGTGCCAGCAGCTTCGGACAGGGGGACTACACCTTC. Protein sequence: CASSFGQGDYTF.

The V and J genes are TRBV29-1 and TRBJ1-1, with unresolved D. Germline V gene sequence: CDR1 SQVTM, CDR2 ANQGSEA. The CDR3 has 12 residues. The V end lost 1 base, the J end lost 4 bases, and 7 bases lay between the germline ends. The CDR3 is CSVEGTVTEAFF. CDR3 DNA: TGCAGCGTTGAAGGTACAGTCACTGAAGCTTTCTTT.

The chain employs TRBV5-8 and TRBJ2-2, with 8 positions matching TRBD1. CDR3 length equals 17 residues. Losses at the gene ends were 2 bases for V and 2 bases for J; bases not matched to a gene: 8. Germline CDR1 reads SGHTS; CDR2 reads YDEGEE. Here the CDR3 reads CASSFGNRGRNTGELFF. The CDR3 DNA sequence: TGTGCCAGCAGCTTCGGGAACAGGGGGAGAAACACCGGGGAGCTGTTTTTT.

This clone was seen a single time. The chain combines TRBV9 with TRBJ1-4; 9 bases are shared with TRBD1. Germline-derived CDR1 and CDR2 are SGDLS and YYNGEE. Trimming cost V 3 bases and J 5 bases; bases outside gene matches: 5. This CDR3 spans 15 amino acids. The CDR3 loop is CASSGTGVPNEKLFF. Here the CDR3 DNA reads TGTGCCAGCAGCGGGACAGGGGTTCCGAATGAAAAACTGTTTTTT.

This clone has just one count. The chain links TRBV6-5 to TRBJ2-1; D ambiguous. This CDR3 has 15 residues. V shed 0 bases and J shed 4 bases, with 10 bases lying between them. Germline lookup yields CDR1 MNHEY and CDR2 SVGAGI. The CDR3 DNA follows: TGTGCCAGCAGTTACTCCCCTCGAGATTACAATGAGCAGTTCTTC. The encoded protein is CASSYSPRDYNEQFF.

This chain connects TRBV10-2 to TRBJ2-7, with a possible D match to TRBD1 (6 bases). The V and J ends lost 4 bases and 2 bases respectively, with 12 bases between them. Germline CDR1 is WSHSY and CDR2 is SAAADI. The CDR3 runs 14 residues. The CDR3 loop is CASSAGRGTYEQYF. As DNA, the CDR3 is TGCGCCAGCAGTGCGGGCAGGGGCACCTACGAGCAGTACTTC.

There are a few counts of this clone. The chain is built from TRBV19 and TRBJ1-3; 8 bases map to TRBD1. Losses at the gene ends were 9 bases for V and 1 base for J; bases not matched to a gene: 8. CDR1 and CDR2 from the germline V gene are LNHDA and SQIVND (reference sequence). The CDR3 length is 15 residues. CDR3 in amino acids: CASRDRRGSGNTIYF. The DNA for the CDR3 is TGTGCCAGCCGGGACAGGCGGGGATCTGGAAACACCATATATTTT.

DNA for the CDR3: TGTGCCAGCAGTGTTACCCCGGGACAGGGAACCAATGAGCAGTTCTTC. Its translation: CASSVTPGQGTNEQFF. V usage is TRBV2 and J usage is TRBJ2-1, with 9 bases lining up with TRBD1. V was clipped by 4 bases and J by 6 bases; unmatched bases: 10. CDR3 length: 16 residues. CDR1 and CDR2 (germline): SNHLY, FYNNEI.

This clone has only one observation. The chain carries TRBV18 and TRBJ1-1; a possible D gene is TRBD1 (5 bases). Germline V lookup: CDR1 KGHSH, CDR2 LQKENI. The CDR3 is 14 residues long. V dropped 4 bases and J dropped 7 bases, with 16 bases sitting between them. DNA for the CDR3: TGTGCCAGCTCACTCCTCGGCGGGGGTAGTGAAGCTTTCTTT. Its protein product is CASSLLGGGSEAFF.

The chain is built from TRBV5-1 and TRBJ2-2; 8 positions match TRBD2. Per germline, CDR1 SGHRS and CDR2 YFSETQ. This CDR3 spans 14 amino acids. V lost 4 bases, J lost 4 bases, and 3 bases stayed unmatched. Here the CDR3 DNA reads TGCGCCAGCAGCCAAGCGGGAGCCACCGGGGAGCTGTTTTTT. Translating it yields CASSQAGATGELFF. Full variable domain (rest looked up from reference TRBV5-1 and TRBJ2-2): KAGVTQTPRYLIKTRGQQVTLSCSPISGHRSVSWYQQTPGQGLQFLFEYFSETQRNKGNFPGRFSGRQFSNSRSEMNVSTLELGDSALYLCASSQAGATGELFFGEGSRLTVL.

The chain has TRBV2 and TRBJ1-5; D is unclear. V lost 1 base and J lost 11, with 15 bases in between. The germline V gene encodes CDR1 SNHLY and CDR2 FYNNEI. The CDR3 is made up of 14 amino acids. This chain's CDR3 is CASSEEGSRVAQHF. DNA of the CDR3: TGTGCCAGCAGTGAAGAAGGCAGCCGGGTGGCCCAGCATTTT.

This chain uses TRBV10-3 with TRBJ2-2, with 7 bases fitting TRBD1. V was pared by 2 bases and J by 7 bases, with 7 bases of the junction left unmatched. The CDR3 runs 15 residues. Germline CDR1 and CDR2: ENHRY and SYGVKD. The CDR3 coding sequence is TGTGCCATCAGTGAGGGAAGGGGGCAAGTCGGGGAGCTGTTTTTT. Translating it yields CAISEGRGQVGELFF.

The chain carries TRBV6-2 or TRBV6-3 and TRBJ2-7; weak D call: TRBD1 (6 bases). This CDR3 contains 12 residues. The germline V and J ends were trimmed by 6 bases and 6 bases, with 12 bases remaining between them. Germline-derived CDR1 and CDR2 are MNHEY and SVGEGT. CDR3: CASSQQGVEQYV. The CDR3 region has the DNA TGTGCCAGCAGCCAACAGGGAGTCGAGCAGTACGTC.

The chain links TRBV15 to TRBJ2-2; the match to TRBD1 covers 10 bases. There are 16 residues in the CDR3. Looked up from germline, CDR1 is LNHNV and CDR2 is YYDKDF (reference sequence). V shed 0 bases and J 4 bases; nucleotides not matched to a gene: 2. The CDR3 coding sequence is TGTGCCACCAGCAGAGATGGACAGGGGGTCACCGGGGAGCTGTTTTTT. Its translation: CATSRDGQGVTGELFF.

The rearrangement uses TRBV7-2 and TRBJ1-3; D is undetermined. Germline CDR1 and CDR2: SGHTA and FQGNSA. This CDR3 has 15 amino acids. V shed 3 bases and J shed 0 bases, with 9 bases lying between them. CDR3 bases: TGTGCCAGCAGCTTTGCGGGCCTCTCTGGAAACACCATATATTTT. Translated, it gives CASSFAGLSGNTIYF.

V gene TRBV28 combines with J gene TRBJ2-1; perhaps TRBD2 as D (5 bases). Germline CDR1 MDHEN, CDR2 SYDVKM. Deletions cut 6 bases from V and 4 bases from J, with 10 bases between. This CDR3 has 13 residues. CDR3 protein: CASSPPGYNEQFF. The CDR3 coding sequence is TGTGCCAGCAGCCCCCCGGGGTACAATGAGCAGTTCTTC.

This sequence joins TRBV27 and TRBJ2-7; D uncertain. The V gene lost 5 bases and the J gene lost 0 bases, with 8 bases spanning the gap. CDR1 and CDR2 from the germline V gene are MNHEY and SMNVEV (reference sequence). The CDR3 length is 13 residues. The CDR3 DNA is TGTGCCAGCAGTCCCCATAGCTCCTACGAGCAGTACGTC. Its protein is CASSPHSSYEQYV.

CDR3 protein: CASRPGSSTEAFF. The CDR3 bases are TGTGCCAGCAGGCCGGGGAGCTCCACTGAAGCTTTCTTT. V is TRBV28 and J is TRBJ1-1; D gene ambiguous. This CDR3 contains 13 residues. CDR1 MDHEN and CDR2 SYDVKM come from the germline V gene. Trimming shortened V by 6 bases and J by 4 bases, and 12 bases separated the two germline ends.

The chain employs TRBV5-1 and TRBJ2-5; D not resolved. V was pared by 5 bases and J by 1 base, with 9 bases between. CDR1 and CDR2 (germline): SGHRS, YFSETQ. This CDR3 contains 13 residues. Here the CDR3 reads CASSPGSQETQYF. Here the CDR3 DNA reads TGCGCCAGCAGTCCCGGGTCCCAAGAGACCCAGTACTTC.

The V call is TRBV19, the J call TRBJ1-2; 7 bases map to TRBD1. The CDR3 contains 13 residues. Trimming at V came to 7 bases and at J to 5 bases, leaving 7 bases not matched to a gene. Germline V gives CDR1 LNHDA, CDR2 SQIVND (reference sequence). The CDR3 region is CASTPDRAYGYTF. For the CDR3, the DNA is TGTGCCAGTACTCCTGACAGGGCGTATGGCTACACCTTC.